These 21 T cell receptor beta chains were all obtained from the same sample, sequenced in a study of blood T cell repertoires in COVID-19 (dated by TCRdb to the early 2020s). Library construction relied on the immunoSEQ multiplex PCR assay. As stored in TCRdb, this immuneACCESS dataset retains in-frame rearrangements with V and J assigned. A fraction of the clones does not appear; measured against another copy, unresolved V genes explain less than half of the discrepancy, and the remainder lacks a known reason. Within this sample are 250,000 to 350,000 clones, with approximately 90% of them counted one time only. About 2% of the sample lies in the top ten. Sequencing was performed on peripheral blood. The receptor set was obtained from a man aged 18 to 30 with active or convalescent COVID-19.

This clone occurred once. The sample holds other DNA sequences that translate to the same CDR3. The chain carries TRBV9 and TRBJ1-1; 8 bases fit TRBD1. Germline-derived CDR1 and CDR2 are SGDLS and YYNGEE. V shed 0 bases, J shed 0 bases, and the junction held 1 base outside the gene matches. This CDR3 contains 15 residues. CDR3 region: CASSVGDRLNTEAFF. In nucleotides, the CDR3 is TGTGCCAGCAGCGTAGGGGACAGGTTGAACACTGAAGCTTTCTTT.

This clone was detected a few times. This chain connects TRBV15 to TRBJ1-1; D is possibly TRBD1 (5 bases). CDR1 is LNHNV and CDR2 is YYDKDF in the germline V gene (reference sequence). The V end lost 6 bases, the J end lost 5 bases, and 16 bases lay between the germline ends. This CDR3 region has 14 residues. In DNA, the CDR3 is TGTGCCACCAGTGAATCAGGGATGGGGACTGAAGCTTTCTTT. Residues: CATSESGMGTEAFF.

This rearrangement joins TRBV9 to TRBJ2-3; TRBD1 might be the D (6 bases). V gave up 6 bases and J gave up 2 bases, with 16 bases separating them. The germline V gene has CDR1 SGDLS and CDR2 YYNGEE. The CDR3 has 15 amino acids. CDR3 residues: CASNRLDSFTDTQYF. Written as DNA, the CDR3 is TGTGCCAGCAATAGGCTGGACAGTTTCACAGATACGCAGTATTTT.

The rearrangement joins TRBV4-3 to TRBJ2-3; D remains unclear. The CDR3 sequence is 14 residues long. V lost 0 bases, J lost 2 bases, and 6 bases lay in between. The germline V gene encodes CDR1 LGHNA and CDR2 YSLEER. Here the CDR3 reads CASSQDQDTDTQYF. The CDR3 DNA is TGCGCCAGCAGCCAAGATCAGGACACAGATACGCAGTATTTT.

This chain links TRBV5-5 with TRBJ1-1; TRBD1 might be the D (6 bases). This CDR3 region has 19 residues. CDR1 is SGHKS, CDR2 YYEKEE, per germline (reference sequence). Trimming removed 4 bases at V and 1 base at J, with 26 bases between. CDR3 amino acids: CASSPAWGLGAQTNTEAFF. CDR3 bases: TGTGCCAGCAGCCCGGCATGGGGGTTGGGGGCTCAAACGAACACTGAAGCTTTCTTT.

The CDR3 protein is CASSYRLAGGPGETQYF. CDR3 bases: TGTGCCAGCAGCTACAGACTAGCGGGAGGGCCGGGGGAGACCCAGTACTTC. V and J are TRBV7-7 and TRBJ2-5, with 14 bases lining up with TRBD2. Germline lookup yields CDR1 SSHAT and CDR2 FNYEAQ (reference sequence). There are 17 residues in the CDR3. The V gene end was trimmed by 4 bases and the J gene end by 5 bases; junction bases not matched to a gene: 9.

The chain employs TRBV27 and TRBJ1-2; D gene uncertain. V was cut by 6 bases and J by 8 bases, with 19 bases left in between. The V gene's germline CDR1 is MNHEY and CDR2 SMNVEV (reference sequence). This CDR3 comprises 14 residues. The CDR3 DNA follows: TGTGCCAGCAGACCGCCTCTTCCCCGGGGAGGCTACACCTTC. Amino acids: CASRPPLPRGGYTF.

The chain uses TRBV28 and TRBJ1-1; the match to TRBD1 covers 7 bases. The CDR3 contains 14 residues. V shed 6 bases, J shed 0 bases, and the junction held 4 bases outside the gene matches. Germline CDR1 is MDHEN and CDR2 is SYDVKM. CDR3 region: CASRYRGMNTEAFF. The CDR3 bases are TGTGCCAGCAGATACAGGGGCATGAACACTGAAGCTTTCTTT. Complete variable domain (other parts from reference TRBV28 and TRBJ1-1): DVKVTQSSRYLVKRTGEKVFLECVQDMDHENMFWYRQDPGLGLRLIYFSYDVKMKEKGDIPEGYSVSREKKERFSLILESASTNQTSMYLCASRYRGMNTEAFFGQGTRLTVV.

The chain joins TRBV4-3 to TRBJ2-3, with TRBD2 identical over 13 bases. Looked up from germline, CDR1 is LGHNA and CDR2 is YSLEER. The CDR3 has 17 amino acids. The junction had 6 bases not matched to a gene; V was cut back by 3 bases and J by 3 bases. The CDR3 is CASSHQKTSGGTDTQYF. The CDR3 coding sequence is TGCGCCAGCAGCCACCAAAAGACTAGCGGGGGGACAGATACGCAGTATTTT.

The CDR3 DNA follows: TGCGCCAGCAGTGACCAAGGACAGGGGATCTACGAGCAGTACTTC. Protein product: CASSDQGQGIYEQYF. The chain combines TRBV10-2 with TRBJ2-7; 9 bases map to TRBD1. Germline V gives CDR1 WSHSY, CDR2 SAAADI. The CDR3 sequence is 15 residues long. The V gene end was trimmed by 3 bases and the J gene end by 3 bases; junction bases not matched to a gene: 6.

This clone was counted between two and nine times. Other DNA sequences within the sample encode an identical CDR3. This chain joins TRBV27 and TRBJ1-6, with D unresolved. The CDR3 consists of 14 residues. V lost 4 bases and J 3 bases, leaving 7 bases between the germline ends. Germline V lookup: CDR1 MNHEY, CDR2 SMNVEV (reference sequence). DNA of the CDR3: TGTGCCAGCAGTTCGGCGGGCTATAATTCACCCCTCCACTTT. Protein product: CASSSAGYNSPLHF.

The V call is TRBV2, the J call TRBJ2-3; D gene ambiguous. Germline CDR1 SNHLY, CDR2 FYNNEI. Trimming left V 2 bases short and J 3 bases short, with 6 bases between. The length of the CDR3 is 13 residues. The CDR3 is CASSEPVTDTQYF. The CDR3 DNA is TGTGCCAGCAGTGAACCTGTTACAGATACGCAGTATTTT.

The chain uses TRBV12-5 and TRBJ2-7; tentatively, D is TRBD2 (6 bases). Per the germline V gene, CDR1 is LGHNT and CDR2 is FRNRAP. There are 14 residues in the CDR3. With 2 bases removed from V and 2 bases from J, the gap between germline ends came to 10 bases. The CDR3, as DNA: TGTGCTAGTGGTTTGTCAGGGAGGACCTACGAGCAGTACTTC. Protein: CASGLSGRTYEQYF.

V and J are TRBV13 and TRBJ1-6; D perhaps matches TRBD1 (6 bases). Deletions cut 1 base from V and 7 bases from J, with 8 bases between. Germline loops: CDR1 PRHDT, CDR2 FYEKMQ (reference sequence). The CDR3 is 14 residues long. The CDR3 nucleotides are TGTGCCAGCAGCTTAGACAGGGTGAATTCACCCCTCCACTTT. Protein sequence: CASSLDRVNSPLHF.

V usage is TRBV11-2 and J usage is TRBJ2-7, with D tentatively TRBD2 (6 bases). V shed 5 bases and J shed 6 bases, with 20 bases lying between them. Germline CDR1 reads SGHAT; CDR2 reads FQNNGV. The CDR3 spans 15 residues. The CDR3 DNA reads TGTGCCAGCAGCCCCGGCATCACACCGGGAGTCGAGCAGTACTTC. Its translation is CASSPGITPGVEQYF.

The chain recombines TRBV4-1 with TRBJ1-5; D is unresolved. V lost 0 bases and J lost 6, with 6 bases in between. The CDR3 extends over 13 amino acids. The V gene's germline CDR1 is MGHRA and CDR2 YSYEKL. CDR3 in amino acids: CASSQDSAQPQHF. The CDR3 nucleotides are TGCGCCAGCAGCCAAGATAGCGCTCAGCCCCAGCATTTT.

The V gene is TRBV7-9, the J gene TRBJ1-1; TRBD1 agrees at 9 bases. This CDR3 has 17 residues. V lost 4 bases to trimming and J lost 6 bases; unmatched junction nucleotides: 15. Germline loops: CDR1 SEHNR, CDR2 FQNEAQ (reference sequence). In nucleotides, the CDR3 is TGTGCCAGCAGCTCACCCTTTAGCTGGGACAGGGAACCTGAAGCTTTCTTT. It translates to CASSSPFSWDREPEAFF. Combining the CDR3 with reference TRBV7-9 and TRBJ1-1 gives the whole variable domain DTGVSQNPRHKITKRGQNVTFRCDPISEHNRLYWYRQTLGQGPEFLTYFQNEAQLEKSRLLSDRFSAERPKGSFSTLEIQRTEQGDSAMYLCASSSPFSWDREPEAFFGQGTRLTVV.

CDR3 sequence reads: CASSGGDRGLNGNTIYF. CDR3 coding DNA: TGTGCCAGCAGCGGTGGGGACAGGGGGCTAAATGGAAACACCATATATTTT. The chain recombines TRBV5-4 with TRBJ1-3, with TRBD1 matching 12 bases. The CDR3 length is 17 residues. Losses at the gene ends were 4 bases for V and 3 bases for J; bases not matched to a gene: 8. Germline V CDR1 and CDR2: SGHNT, YYREEE (reference sequence). Drawing the rest from reference TRBV5-4 and TRBJ1-3, the complete variable domain is ETGVTQSPTHLIKTRGQQVTLRCSSQSGHNTVSWYQQALGQGPQFIFQYYREEENGRGNFPPRFSGLQFPNYSSELNVNALELDDSALYLCASSGGDRGLNGNTIYFGEGSWLTVV.

The genes are TRBV5-6 and TRBJ1-2, with 9 bases identical to TRBD1. There are 13 residues in the CDR3. Germline V gene lookup returns CDR1 SGHDT and CDR2 YYEEEE. The V segment lost 3 bases and the J segment 4 bases; nucleotides outside the gene matches: 1. The CDR3 coding sequence is TGTGCCAGCAGCTCACAGGGGGCCTATGGCTACACCTTC. Its translation: CASSSQGAYGYTF.

The chain uses TRBV5-1 and TRBJ1-2; the match to TRBD1 covers 10 bases. CDR3 length: 16 residues. Looked up from germline, CDR1 is SGHRS and CDR2 is YFSETQ. V was pared by 3 bases and J by 7 bases, with 12 bases of the junction left unmatched. CDR3 sequence (DNA): TGCGCCAGCAGCTCCGATAGAGGGACAGGGGCTGGTGGCTACACCTTC. Translated, it gives CASSSDRGTGAGGYTF.

The gene calls are TRBV5-1 and TRBJ1-4, with D perhaps matching TRBD1 (6 bases). The V end lost 4 bases, the J end lost 4 bases, and 11 bases lay between the germline ends. The CDR3 has 14 residues. CDR1 is SGHRS, CDR2 YFSETQ, per germline. The CDR3 region has the DNA TGCGCCAGCAGCCCAGGGGCCAATAATGAAAAACTGTTTTTT. Translating it yields CASSPGANNEKLFF.